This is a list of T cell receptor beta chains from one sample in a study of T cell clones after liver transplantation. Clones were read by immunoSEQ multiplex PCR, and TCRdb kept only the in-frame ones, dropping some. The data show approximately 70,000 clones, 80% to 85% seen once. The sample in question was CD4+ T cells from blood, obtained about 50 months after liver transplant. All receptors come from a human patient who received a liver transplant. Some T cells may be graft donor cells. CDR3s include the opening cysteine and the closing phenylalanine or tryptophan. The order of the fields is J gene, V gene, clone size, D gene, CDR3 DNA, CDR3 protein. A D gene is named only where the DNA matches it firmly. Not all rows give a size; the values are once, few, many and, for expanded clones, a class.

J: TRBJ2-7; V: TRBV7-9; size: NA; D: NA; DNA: TGTGCCAGCAGCTTAGCCCGGGGAGAGGTCGGCGAGCAGTACTTC; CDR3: CASSLARGEVGEQYF
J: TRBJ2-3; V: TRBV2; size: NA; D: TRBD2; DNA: TGTGCCAGCATTGGGACTAGCGGGGGCACAGGTACGCAGTATTTT; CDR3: CASIGTSGGTGTQYF
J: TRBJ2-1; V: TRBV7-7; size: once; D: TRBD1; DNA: TGTGCCAGCAGTCCTGCCGGGACAGGGCTTGAGCAGTTCTTC; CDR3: CASSPAGTGLEQFF
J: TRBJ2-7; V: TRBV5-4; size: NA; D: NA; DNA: TGTGCCAGCAGCCTTTCGAACTTCGGGCAGTACTTC; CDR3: CASSLSNFGQYF
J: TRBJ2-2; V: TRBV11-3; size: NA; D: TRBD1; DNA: TGTGCCAGCAGCTCACGTGGGACAGGCCCCAGCACCGGGGAGCTGTTTTTT; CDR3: CASSSRGTGPSTGELFF
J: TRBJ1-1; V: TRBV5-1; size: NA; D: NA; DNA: TGCGCCAGCAGCTCAAGGGTAGGTGCCGCTGAAGCTTTCTTT; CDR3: CASSSRVGAAEAFF
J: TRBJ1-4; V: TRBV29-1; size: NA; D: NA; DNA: TGCAGCGTTGAAGATCTTGTGGGGGGACGTGAAAAACTGTTTTTT; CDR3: CSVEDLVGGREKLFF
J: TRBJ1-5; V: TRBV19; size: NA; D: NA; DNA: TGTGCCAGTAGCCCACGTGCCAGGTCCACAAATAGCAATCAGCCCCAGCATTTT; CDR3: CASSPRARSTNSNQPQHF
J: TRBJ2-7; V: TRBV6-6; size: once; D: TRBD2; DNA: TGTGCCAGCCTCGGTGGCGGGAGCCCTAGCTACGAGCAGTACTTC; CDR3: CASLGGGSPSYEQYF
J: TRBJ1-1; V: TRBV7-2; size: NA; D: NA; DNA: TGTGCCAGCAGCTCAGGGAGGAGCACTGAAGCTTTCTTT; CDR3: CASSSGRSTEAFF
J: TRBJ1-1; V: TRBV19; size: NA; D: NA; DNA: TGTGCCAGTAACCCTGAGCGGGGCTGGGGGAACACTGAAGCTTTCTTT; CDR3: CASNPERGWGNTEAFF
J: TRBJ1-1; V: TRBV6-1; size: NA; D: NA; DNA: TGTGCCAGCAGTGGGTTGGGGGGCTACACTGAAGCTTTCTTT; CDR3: CASSGLGGYTEAFF
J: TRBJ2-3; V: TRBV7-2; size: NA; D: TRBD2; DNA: TGTGCCAGCAGCTTGTCTGCGGGTGGGAGGGAGTATTTT; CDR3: CASSLSAGGREYF
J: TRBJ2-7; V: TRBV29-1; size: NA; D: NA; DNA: TGCAGCGTTGCAGTGGTAAACGAGCAGTACTTC; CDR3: CSVAVVNEQYF
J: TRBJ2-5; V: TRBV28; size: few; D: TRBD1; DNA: TGTGCCAGCAGTTCCATGAACCAGGGGGCTGGCGAGACCCAGTACTTC; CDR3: CASSSMNQGAGETQYF
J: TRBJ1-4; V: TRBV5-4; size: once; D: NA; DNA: TGTGCCAGCAGCGCAGCAACCGGGACAAGAAATGAAAAACTGTTTTTT; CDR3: CASSAATGTRNEKLFF
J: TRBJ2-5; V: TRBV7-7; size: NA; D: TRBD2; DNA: TGTGCCAGCAGCTCCGTTAGCGGGGGCCCCGCGGAGACCCAGTACTTC; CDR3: CASSSVSGGPAETQYF
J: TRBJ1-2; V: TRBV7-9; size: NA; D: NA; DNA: TGTGCCAGCAGCCCCCTCTTGGACAGTTATGGCTACACCTTC; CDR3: CASSPLLDSYGYTF
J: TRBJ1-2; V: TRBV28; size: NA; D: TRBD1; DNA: TGTGCCAGCAGTTTAGGGACAGACTATGGCTACACCTTC; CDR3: CASSLGTDYGYTF
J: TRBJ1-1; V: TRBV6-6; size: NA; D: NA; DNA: TGTGCCAGCAGTTACTCTCCCGGTAGCACTGAAGCTTTCTTT; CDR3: CASSYSPGSTEAFF
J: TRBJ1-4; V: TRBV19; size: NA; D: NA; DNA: TGTGCCAGTAGTATGGCGGGGGTCGGTGAAAAACTGTTTTTT; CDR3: CASSMAGVGEKLFF
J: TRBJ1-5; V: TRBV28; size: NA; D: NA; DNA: TGTGCCAGCAGAGCCCAAGGGGATCAGCCCCAGCATTTT; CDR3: CASRAQGDQPQHF
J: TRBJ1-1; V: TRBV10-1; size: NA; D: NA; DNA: TGCGCCAGCAGTGTGGTCACTGAAGCTTTCTTT; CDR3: CASSVVTEAFF
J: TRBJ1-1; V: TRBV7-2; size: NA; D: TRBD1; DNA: TGTGCCAGCAGACAGGGGGTGACGACTGAAGCTTTCTTT; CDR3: CASRQGVTTEAFF
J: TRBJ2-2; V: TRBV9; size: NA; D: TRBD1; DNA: TGTGCCAGCAATTCCAGGGGGTACACCGGGGAGCTGTTTTTT; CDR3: CASNSRGYTGELFF
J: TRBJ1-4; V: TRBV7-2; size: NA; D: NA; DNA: TGTGCCAGCACCCTGAGTCCGGGGCGGACGAATGAAAAACTGTTTTTT; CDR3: CASTLSPGRTNEKLFF
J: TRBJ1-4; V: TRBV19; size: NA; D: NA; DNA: TGTGCCAGTAGTATCCAAGGGGAATGGGAAAAACTGTTTTTT; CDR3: CASSIQGEWEKLFF
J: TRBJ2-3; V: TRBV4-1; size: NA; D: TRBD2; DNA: TGCGCCAGCAGCCCAAGGACTAGCGGGGGTGATACGCAGTATTTT; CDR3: CASSPRTSGGDTQYF
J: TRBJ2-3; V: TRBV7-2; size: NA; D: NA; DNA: TGTGCCAGCAGCTTAGCTGTGAGCTCAGATACGCAGTATTTT; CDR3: CASSLAVSSDTQYF
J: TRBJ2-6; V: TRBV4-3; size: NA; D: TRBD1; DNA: TGCGCCAGCAGCTCAAGGTTGGTGACAGGGGGGGCGAGTGGGGCCAACGTCCTGACTTTC; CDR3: CASSSRLVTGGASGANVLTF
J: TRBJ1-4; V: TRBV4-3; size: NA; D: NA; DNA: TGCGCCAGCAGCCAACAGGGATTAAATGAAAAACTGTTTTTT; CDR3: CASSQQGLNEKLFF
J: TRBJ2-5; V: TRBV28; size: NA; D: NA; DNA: TGTGCCAGCAGTGGGCAAGCGGGCCACCAAGAGACCCAGTACTTC; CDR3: CASSGQAGHQETQYF
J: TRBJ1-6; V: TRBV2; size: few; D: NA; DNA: TGTGCCAGCCGGGGGGCTGCGGGTAATTCACCCCTCCACTTT; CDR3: CASRGAAGNSPLHF
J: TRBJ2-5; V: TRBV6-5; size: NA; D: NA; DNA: TGTGCCAGCAGCTCAAGAGGACAAGAGACCCAGTACTTC; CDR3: CASSSRGQETQYF
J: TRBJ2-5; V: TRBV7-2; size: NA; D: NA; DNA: TGTGCCAGCAGCTTTCAGGGGGGTCAGGGGGAGACCCAGTACTTC; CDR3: CASSFQGGQGETQYF
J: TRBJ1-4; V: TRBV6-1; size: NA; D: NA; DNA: TGTGCCAGCACAAGGGCCAGGAGTAATGAAAAACTGTTTTTT; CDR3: CASTRARSNEKLFF
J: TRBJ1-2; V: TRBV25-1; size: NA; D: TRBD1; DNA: TGTGCCAGCAGTGAATGGGACAGGGGAGCTGGAGGCTACACCTTC; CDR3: CASSEWDRGAGGYTF
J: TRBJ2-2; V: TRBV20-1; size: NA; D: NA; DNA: TGCAGTGCTAGAATCCGAAGGGAGCTGTTTTTT; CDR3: CSARIRRELFF
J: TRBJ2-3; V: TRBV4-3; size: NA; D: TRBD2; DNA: TGCGCCAGCAGCCAAGAGGCGTCTAGCGGGAGGGCAGATACGCAGTATTTT; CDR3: CASSQEASSGRADTQYF
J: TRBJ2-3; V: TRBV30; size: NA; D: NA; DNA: TGTGCCTGGAGTGTAGGGAGGGGGAGAGGCGCAGATACGCAGTATTTT; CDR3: CAWSVGRGRGADTQYF
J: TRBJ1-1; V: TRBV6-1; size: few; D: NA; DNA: TGTGCCAGCAGTGAAGTATGGGGGGCTGAAGCTTTCTTT; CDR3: CASSEVWGAEAFF
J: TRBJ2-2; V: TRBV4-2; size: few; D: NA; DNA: TGTGCCAGCAGCCAAGAGCCGAAAGGGACCGGGAACACCGGGGAGCTGTTTTTT; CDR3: CASSQEPKGTGNTGELFF
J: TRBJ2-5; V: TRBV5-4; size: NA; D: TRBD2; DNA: TGTGCCAGCAGCCCGGGACTAGCGGGACGTCAAGAGACCCAGTACTTC; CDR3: CASSPGLAGRQETQYF
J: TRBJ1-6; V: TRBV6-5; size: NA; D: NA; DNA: TGTGCCGCAAGAAGGGGAGAGGGTTCACCCCTCCACTTT; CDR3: CAARRGEGSPLHF
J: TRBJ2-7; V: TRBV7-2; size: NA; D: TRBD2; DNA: TGTGCCAGCAGCTTGGCTGGGGGGGGAGACTACGAGCAGTACTTC; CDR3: CASSLAGGGDYEQYF
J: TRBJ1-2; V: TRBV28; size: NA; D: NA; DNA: TGTGCCAGCAGTAATGGGGGGCTTGGGGGCTACACCTTC; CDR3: CASSNGGLGGYTF
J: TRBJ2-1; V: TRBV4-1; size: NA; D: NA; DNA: TGCGCCAGCAGCCAAAACCCAGGATTGGGTGGTGAGCAGTTCTTC; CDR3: CASSQNPGLGGEQFF
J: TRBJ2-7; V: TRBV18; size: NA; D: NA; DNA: TGTGCCAGCTCACCAAGTCGGACACCAACCTACGAGCAGTACTTC; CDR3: CASSPSRTPTYEQYF
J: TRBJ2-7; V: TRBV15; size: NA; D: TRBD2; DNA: TGTGCCACCAGCAGAGGCCCGGGGACTAGTGGGGTGGGCGAGCAGTACTTC; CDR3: CATSRGPGTSGVGEQYF
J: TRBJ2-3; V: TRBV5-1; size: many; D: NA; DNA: TGCGCCAGCAGCCCGGGGACTGGTGGAAGGTGGGATACGCAGTATTTT; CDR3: CASSPGTGGRWDTQYF
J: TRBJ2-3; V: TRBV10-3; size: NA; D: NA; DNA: TGTGCCATCAGTGTCCTCGGCGGAGATACGCAGTATTTT; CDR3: CAISVLGGDTQYF
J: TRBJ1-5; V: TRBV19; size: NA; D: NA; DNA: TGTGCCAGTAAAACCGGAGGGGGGAGCAATCAGCCCCAGCATTTT; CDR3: CASKTGGGSNQPQHF
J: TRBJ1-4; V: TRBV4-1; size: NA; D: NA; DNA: TGCGCCAGCAGCCAAGGGACGACGGGTATAGAAAAACTGTTTTTT; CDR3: CASSQGTTGIEKLFF
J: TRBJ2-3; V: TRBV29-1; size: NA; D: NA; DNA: TGCAGCGTTGAAACACAGGGCACAGATACGCAGTATTTT; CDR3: CSVETQGTDTQYF